This T cell receptor beta chain emerged from a study of T cell changes during pregnancy in multiple sclerosis. Profiling relied on immunoSEQ multiplex PCR, and the TCRdb table lists in-frame clones only, not all of them. Of roughly 100,000 clones in the sample, approximately 90% are singletons; the top ten hold about 3%. The CDR3 runs 16 residues. Trimming cost V 1 base and J 6 bases, with 15 bases left between them. CDR1 is SGHVS, CDR2 FNYEAQ, per germline. The chain employs TRBV7-6 and TRBJ2-2; D is perhaps TRBD1 (6 bases). Sequenced material: peripheral blood, taken after pregnancy. This TCR was recovered from a female donor with multiple sclerosis, enrolled in a pregnancy study. DNA of the CDR3: TGTGCCAGCAGCTTAGAAGCACAGGGTCTGGCCGGGGAGCTGTTTTTT. Residues: CASSLEAQGLAGELFF.